The present T cell receptor (beta chain) was sequenced within a study of T cell responses to AZD1222 COVID-19 vaccine. Study findings and constraints: The number of AZD1222 recipients seropositive at baseline was only five to seven. Elevations in Spike-specific TCR breadth and depth followed administration of two AZD1222 doses. Nearly half of unique spike-specific TCRs reportedly avoided B.1.351 and B.1.1.7 mutated regions. Distributed over spike, vaccine-associated CD4 TCRs predominated at 160-218 and 743-854.

TCRdb's copy holds only in-frame clones and misses some; the assay was immunoSEQ multiplex PCR. Among around 140,000 clones listed, roughly 90% were seen once. This CDR3 is 15 amino acids long. Trimming removed 2 bases from V and 0 bases from J, with 8 bases in between. Germline assignment: CDR1 MNHEY and CDR2 SVGAGI. About this clone itself: As yet, its antigen is unknown.

The TCR was taken from an adult in good health. This chain links TRBV6-5 with TRBJ1-5; D remains unclear. This material consisted of peripheral blood, taken on day 0 of AZD1222 vaccination. The CDR3 loop reads CASSYKHTSNQPQHF. The CDR3 DNA follows: TGTGCCAGCAGTTACAAACACACTAGCAATCAGCCCCAGCATTTT.